This TCR beta chain was recorded in a study of identical twins. Germline values: CDR1 WSHSY, CDR2 SAAADI. The CDR3 consists of 14 residues. Template switching added a universal primer binding site, and final cDNA carried unique molecular identifiers. Using its own MiXCR run on the 5' RACE reads, TCRdb lists one record per CDR3 protein. The sample contains 400,000 to 500,000 distinct CDR3 sequences, 18% of which appear only once. Many counts were recorded for this clonotype. Its antigen is not known. One end of the junction varies from germline; a read error may be responsible. Study results and limitations: Potential partial confounding of zero-insertion analyses by invariant MAIT and iNKT cells was noted. Instead of following the same donors, the conclusions were based on cross-sectional statistical analysis.

The chain employs TRBV10-2 and TRBJ2-2; D is uncertain. The TCR originated in a man aged 50-60 years in good health. Sequencing was done on a sample of naive T cells sorted from blood. The DNA of the CDR3 is TGCGCCAGCAGTGACCAAACGAACGCCGGGGAGCTGTTTTTT. It specifies CASSDQTNAGELFF.